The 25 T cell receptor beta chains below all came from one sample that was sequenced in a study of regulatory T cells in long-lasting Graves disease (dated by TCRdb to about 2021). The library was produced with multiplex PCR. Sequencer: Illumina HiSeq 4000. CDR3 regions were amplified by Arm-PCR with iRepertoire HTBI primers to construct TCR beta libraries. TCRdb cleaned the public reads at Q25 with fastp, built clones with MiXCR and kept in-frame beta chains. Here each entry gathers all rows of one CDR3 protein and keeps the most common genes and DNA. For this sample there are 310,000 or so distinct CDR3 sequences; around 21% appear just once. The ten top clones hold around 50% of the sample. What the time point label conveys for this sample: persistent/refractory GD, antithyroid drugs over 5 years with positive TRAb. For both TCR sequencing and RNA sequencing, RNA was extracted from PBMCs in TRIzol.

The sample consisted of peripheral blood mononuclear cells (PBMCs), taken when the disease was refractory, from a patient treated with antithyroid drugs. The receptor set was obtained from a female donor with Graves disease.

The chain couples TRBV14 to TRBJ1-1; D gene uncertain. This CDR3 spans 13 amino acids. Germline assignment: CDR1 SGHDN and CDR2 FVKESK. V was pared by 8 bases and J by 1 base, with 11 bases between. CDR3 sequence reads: CASSHLTNTEAFF. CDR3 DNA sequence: TGTGCCAGCTCCCACCTCACGAACACTGAAGCTTTCTTT.

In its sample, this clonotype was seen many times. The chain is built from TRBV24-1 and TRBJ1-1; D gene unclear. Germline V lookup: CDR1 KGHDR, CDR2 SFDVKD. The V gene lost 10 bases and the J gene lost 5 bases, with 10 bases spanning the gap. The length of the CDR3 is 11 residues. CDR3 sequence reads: CATEEGTEAFF. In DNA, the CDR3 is TGTGCCACAGAGGAAGGAACTGAAGCTTTCTTT.

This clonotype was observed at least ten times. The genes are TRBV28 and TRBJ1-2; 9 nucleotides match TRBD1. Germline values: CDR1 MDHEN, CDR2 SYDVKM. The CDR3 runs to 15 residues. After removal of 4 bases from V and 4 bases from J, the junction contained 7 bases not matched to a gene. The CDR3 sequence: CASSSGQGTSYGYTF. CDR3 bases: TGTGCCAGCAGTTCGGGACAGGGAACCTCCTATGGCTACACCTTC.

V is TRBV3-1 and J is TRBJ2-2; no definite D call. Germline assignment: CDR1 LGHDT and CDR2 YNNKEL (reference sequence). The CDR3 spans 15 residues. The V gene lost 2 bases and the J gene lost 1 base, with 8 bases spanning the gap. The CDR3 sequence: CASSQTRKNTGELFF. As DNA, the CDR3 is TGTGCCAGCAGCCAAACCAGGAAGAACACCGGGGAGCTGTTTTTT.

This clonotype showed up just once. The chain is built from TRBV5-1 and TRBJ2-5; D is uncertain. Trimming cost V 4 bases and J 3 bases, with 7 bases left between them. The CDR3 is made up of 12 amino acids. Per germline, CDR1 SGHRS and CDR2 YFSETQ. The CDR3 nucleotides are TGCGCCAGCAGCACATCCGAAGAGACCCAGTACTTC. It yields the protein CASSTSEETQYF.

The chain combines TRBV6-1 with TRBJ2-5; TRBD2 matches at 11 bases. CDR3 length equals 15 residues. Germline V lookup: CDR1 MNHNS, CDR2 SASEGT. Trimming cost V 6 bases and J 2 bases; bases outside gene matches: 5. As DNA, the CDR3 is TGTGCCAGCAGCCACCGACTAGCGGGGCAAGAGACCCAGTACTTC. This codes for CASSHRLAGQETQYF.

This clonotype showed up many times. The CDR3 sequence is CASSQDSRGIQYF. The DNA of the CDR3 is TGTGCCAGCAGCCAAGATTCCCGTGGCATTCAGTACTTC. This chain connects TRBV3-1 to TRBJ2-4; D remains unclear. V lost 0 bases and J 9 bases, leaving 9 bases between the germline ends. The CDR3 sequence is 13 residues long. CDR1 LGHDT and CDR2 YNNKEL come from the germline V gene (reference sequence).

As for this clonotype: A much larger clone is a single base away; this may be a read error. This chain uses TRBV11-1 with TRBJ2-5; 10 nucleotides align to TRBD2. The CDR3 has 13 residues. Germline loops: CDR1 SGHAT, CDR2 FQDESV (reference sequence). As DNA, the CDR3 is TGTCCCAGCAGCCGACTAGCGGGAGAGACCCAGTACTTC. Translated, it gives CPSSRLAGETQYF.

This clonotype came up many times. The DNA for the CDR3 is TGTGCCAGCAGTTTAGCACAGCGGACCTACGAGCAGTACTTC. Encoded protein: CASSLAQRTYEQYF. The chain joins TRBV28 to TRBJ2-7, with D maybe TRBD2 (5 bases). There are 14 residues in the CDR3. CDR1 MDHEN and CDR2 SYDVKM come from the germline V gene. V was shortened by 2 bases and J by 2 bases, with 10 bases between the two germline ends.

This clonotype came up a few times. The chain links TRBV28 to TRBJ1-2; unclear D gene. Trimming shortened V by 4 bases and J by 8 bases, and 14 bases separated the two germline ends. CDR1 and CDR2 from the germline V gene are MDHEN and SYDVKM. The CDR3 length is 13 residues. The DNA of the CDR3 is TGTGCCAGCAGTTCTTGGACCCCAGGCGGCTACACCTTC. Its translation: CASSSWTPGGYTF.

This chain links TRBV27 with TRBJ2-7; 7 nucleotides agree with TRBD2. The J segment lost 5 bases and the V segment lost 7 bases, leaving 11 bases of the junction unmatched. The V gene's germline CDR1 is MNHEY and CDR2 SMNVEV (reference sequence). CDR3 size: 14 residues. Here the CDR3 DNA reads TGTGCCAGCAATCCGGGAGGCGGCATGGACGAGCAGTACTTC. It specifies CASNPGGGMDEQYF.

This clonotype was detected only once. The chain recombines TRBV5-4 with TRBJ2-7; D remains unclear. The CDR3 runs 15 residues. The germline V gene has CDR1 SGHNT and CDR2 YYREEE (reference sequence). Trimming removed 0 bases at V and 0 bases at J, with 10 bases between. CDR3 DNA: TGTGCCAGCAGCTTGGACTCCCGGGTCTCCTACGAGCAGTACTTC. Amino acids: CASSLDSRVSYEQYF. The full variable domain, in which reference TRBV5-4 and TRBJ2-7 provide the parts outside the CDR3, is ETGVTQSPTHLIKTRGQQVTLRCSSQSGHNTVSWYQQALGQGPQFIFQYYREEENGRGNFPPRFSGLQFPNYSSELNVNALELDDSALYLCASSLDSRVSYEQYFGPGTRLTVT.

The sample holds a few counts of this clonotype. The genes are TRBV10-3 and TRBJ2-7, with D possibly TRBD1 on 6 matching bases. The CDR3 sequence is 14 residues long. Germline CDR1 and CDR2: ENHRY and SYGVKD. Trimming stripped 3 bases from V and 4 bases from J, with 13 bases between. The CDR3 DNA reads TGTGCCATCAGTGATAGGGACAAATCATACGAGCAGTACTTC. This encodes CAISDRDKSYEQYF.

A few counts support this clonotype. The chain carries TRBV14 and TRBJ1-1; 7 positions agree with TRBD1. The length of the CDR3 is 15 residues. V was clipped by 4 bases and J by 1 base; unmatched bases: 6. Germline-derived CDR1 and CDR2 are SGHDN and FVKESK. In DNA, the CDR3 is TGTGCCAGCAGCCGATCCCGACAGGGGAACACTGAAGCTTTCTTT. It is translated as CASSRSRQGNTEAFF.

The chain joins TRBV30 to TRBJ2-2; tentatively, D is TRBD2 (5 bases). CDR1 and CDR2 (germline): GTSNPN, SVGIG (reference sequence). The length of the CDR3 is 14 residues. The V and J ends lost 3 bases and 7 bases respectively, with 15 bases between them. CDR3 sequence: CAWSDKPGFGELFF. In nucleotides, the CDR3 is TGTGCCTGGAGCGACAAACCGGGATTCGGGGAGCTGTTTTTT.

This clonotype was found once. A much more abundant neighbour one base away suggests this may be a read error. As DNA, the CDR3 is TGTGCCAGCAGTAGCCCTGCGGGAGGTAGGGAGAACGAGCAGTACTTC. Protein product: CASSSPAGGRENEQYF. The genes are TRBV28 and TRBJ2-7, with TRBD2 matching 8 bases. Germline-derived CDR1 and CDR2 are MDHEN and SYDVKM. Trimming at V came to 5 bases and at J to 5 bases, leaving 14 bases not matched to a gene. CDR3 size: 16 residues.

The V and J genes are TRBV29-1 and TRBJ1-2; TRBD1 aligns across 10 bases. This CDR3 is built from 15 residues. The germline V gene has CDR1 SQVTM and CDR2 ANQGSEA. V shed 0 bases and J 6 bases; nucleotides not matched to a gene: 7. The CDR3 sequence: CSVEDRGDRGNGYTF. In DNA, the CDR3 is TGCAGCGTTGAAGATCGAGGGGACAGGGGAAATGGCTACACCTTC.

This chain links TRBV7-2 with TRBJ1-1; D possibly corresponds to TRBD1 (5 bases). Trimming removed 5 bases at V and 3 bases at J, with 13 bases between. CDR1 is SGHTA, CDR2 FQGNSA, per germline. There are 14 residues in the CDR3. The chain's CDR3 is CASSGGAGYTEAFF. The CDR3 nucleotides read TGTGCCAGCAGCGGCGGGGCTGGGTACACTGAAGCTTTCTTT.

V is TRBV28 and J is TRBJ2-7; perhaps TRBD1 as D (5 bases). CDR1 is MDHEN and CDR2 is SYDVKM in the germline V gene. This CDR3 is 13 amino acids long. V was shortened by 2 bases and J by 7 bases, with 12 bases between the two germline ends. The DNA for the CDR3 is TGTGCCAGCAGTTTAGAAGGGGTGGAGGAGCAGTACTTC. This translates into CASSLEGVEEQYF.

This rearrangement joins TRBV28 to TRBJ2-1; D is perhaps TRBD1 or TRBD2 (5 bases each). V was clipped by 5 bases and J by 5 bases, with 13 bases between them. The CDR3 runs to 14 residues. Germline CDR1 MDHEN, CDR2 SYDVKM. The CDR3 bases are TGTGCCAGCAGTACAAGGGACCGGGACAATGAGCAGTTCTTC. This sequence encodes CASSTRDRDNEQFF. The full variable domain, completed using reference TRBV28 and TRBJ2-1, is DVKVTQSSRYLVKRTGEKVFLECVQDMDHENMFWYRQDPGLGLRLIYFSYDVKMKEKGDIPEGYSVSREKKERFSLILESASTNQTSMYLCASSTRDRDNEQFFGPGTRLTVL.

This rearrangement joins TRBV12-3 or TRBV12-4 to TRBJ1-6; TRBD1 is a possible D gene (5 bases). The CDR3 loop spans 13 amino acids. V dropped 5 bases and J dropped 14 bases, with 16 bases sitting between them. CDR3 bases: TGTGCCAGCAGTCACGGGACCGATAGGGCCCTCCACTTT. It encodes CASSHGTDRALHF.

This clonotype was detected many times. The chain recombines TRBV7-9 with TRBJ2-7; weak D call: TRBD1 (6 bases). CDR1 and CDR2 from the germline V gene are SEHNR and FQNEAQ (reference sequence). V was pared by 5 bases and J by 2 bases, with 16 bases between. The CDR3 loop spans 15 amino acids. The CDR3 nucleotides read TGTGCCAGCAGCACCACCTTACAGGGAACCTACGAGCAGTACTTC. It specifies CASSTTLQGTYEQYF. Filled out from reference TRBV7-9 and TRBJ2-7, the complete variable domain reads DTGVSQNPRHKITKRGQNVTFRCDPISEHNRLYWYRQTLGQGPEFLTYFQNEAQLEKSRLLSDRFSAERPKGSFSTLEIQRTEQGDSAMYLCASSTTLQGTYEQYFGPGTRLTVT.

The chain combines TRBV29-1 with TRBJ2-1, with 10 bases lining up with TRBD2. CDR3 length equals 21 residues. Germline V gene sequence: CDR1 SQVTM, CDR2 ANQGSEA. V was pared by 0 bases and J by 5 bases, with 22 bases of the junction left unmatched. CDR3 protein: CSVEDLRTGRDGTSENNEQFF. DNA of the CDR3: TGCAGCGTTGAAGATCTTCGGACAGGGCGAGACGGGACTAGCGAGAACAATGAGCAGTTCTTC.

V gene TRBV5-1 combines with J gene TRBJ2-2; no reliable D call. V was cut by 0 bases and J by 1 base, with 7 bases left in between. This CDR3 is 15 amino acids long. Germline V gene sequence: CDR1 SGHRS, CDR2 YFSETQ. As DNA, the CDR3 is TGCGCCAGCAGCTTGGATGCAGGGAACACCGGGGAGCTGTTTTTT. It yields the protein CASSLDAGNTGELFF.

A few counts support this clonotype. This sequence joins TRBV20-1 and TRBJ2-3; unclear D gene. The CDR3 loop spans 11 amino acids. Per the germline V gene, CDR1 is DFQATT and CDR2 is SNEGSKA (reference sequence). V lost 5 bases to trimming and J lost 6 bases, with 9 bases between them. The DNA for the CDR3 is TGCAGTGCTGGCCCCTTGGATACGCAGTATTTT. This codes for CSAGPLDTQYF.